The T cell receptor (beta chain) under discussion was sequenced for a study of cytomegalovirus exposure and HLA in healthy donors. Overall study findings and caveats: Later, TCR association rates were found to vary by HLA locus, highest for DRB1 and lowest for HLA-C. It was likely that a cluster of highly shared sequence variants was a sequencing artifact.

Germline assignment: CDR1 SGHTA and CDR2 FQGTGA. Losses at the gene ends were 0 bases for V and 0 bases for J; bases not matched to a gene: 5. The CDR3 has 18 residues. On this clone itself: Its antigen is currently unknown.

The PCR employed 60 Vbeta primers together with 13 Jbeta primers. Sequencing was performed with immunoSEQ multiplex PCR; in TCRdb, only in-frame clones are kept and a portion is missing. The table records 150,000 to 200,000 clones, approximately 80% of them present only once. The TCR comes from a man between 18 and 35 years old in good health and CMV-seronegative. The rearrangement links TRBV7-3 to TRBJ1-3; the match to TRBD1 covers 10 bases. Sequenced material: PBMCs. In DNA, the CDR3 is TGTGCCAGCAGCTTAACCGGGACAGGGGATAACTCTGGAAACACCATATATTTT. Its translation: CASSLTGTGDNSGNTIYF.